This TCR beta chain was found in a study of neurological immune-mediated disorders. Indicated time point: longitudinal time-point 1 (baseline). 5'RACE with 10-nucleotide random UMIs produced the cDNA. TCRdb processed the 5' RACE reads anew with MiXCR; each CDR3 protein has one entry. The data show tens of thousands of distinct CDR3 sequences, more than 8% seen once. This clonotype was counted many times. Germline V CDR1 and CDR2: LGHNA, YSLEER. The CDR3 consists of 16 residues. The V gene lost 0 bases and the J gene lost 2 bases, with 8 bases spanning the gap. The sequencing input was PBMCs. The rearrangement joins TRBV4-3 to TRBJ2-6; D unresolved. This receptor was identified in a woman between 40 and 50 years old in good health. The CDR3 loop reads CASSQDSGAGANVLTF. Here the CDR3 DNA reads TGCGCCAGCAGCCAAGATAGTGGGGCTGGGGCCAACGTCCTGACTTTC.